The 25 T cell receptor beta chains below all came from one sample that was sequenced in a study of Ad26.COV2.S vaccination and SARS-CoV-2 variants. Sequencing used immunoSEQ multiplex PCR; TCRdb keeps in-frame clones, though not all of them. The sample lists some 320,000 clones; roughly 80% were seen once. Sample treatment: about 20 received Ad26.COV2.S at low or high dose, single or two shots; roughly five received placebo; per-sample allocation not given. Samples analyzed were those drawn on day 63 after the first vaccine or placebo injection. Sequenced here: peripheral blood, sampled in a trial of Ad26.COV2.S vaccine versus placebo. The receptors here all came from a person between 18 and 65 years old who received the Ad26.COV2.S COVID-19 vaccine or a placebo.

The J gene is TRBJ1-6, the V gene TRBV6-5, with unresolved D. CDR3 length equals 13 residues. Germline V gene lookup returns CDR1 MNHEY and CDR2 SVGAGI. V lost 1 base and J 11 bases, leaving 9 bases between the germline ends. The CDR3, as DNA: TGTGCCAGCAGTTACTACGGGCCAACACCCCTCCACTTT. This codes for CASSYYGPTPLHF.

The J gene is TRBJ1-3, the V gene TRBV9; 7 bases map to TRBD1. Trimming removed 2 bases from V and 3 bases from J; junction bases left unmatched: 5. The CDR3 loop spans 15 amino acids. Per germline, CDR1 SGDLS and CDR2 YYNGEE. CDR3 sequence reads: CASSVEGGFGNTIYF. CDR3 DNA sequence: TGTGCCAGCAGCGTGGAAGGGGGCTTTGGAAACACCATATATTTT. The whole variable domain, remainder taken from reference TRBV9 and TRBJ1-3, is DSGVTQTPKHLITATGQRVTLRCSPRSGDLSVYWYQQSLDQGLQFLIQYYNGEERAKGNILERFSAQQFPDLHSELNLSSLELGDSALYFCASSVEGGFGNTIYFGEGSWLTVV.

This chain connects TRBV19 to TRBJ1-2; TRBD1 aligns across 12 bases. This CDR3 region has 17 residues. Trimming at V came to 3 bases and at J to 4 bases, leaving 9 bases not matched to a gene. Germline CDR1 reads LNHDA; CDR2 reads SQIVND (reference sequence). This CDR3 is CASSIGSGTGGSYGYTF. In DNA, the CDR3 is TGTGCCAGTAGTATCGGCTCCGGGACAGGGGGCTCCTATGGCTACACCTTC.

This sequence joins TRBV24-1 and TRBJ2-3; maybe TRBD2 (5 bases). V lost 4 bases and J lost 3, with 16 bases in between. This CDR3 comprises 16 residues. Germline-derived CDR1 and CDR2 are KGHDR and SFDVKD. The CDR3 loop reads CATSDPGGPRTDTQYF. Here the CDR3 DNA reads TGTGCCACCAGTGACCCTGGAGGCCCCAGGACAGATACGCAGTATTTT.

The chain uses TRBV30 and TRBJ1-2; no firm D call. V shed 2 bases and J shed 0 bases, with 13 bases lying between them. Germline CDR1 is GTSNPN and CDR2 is SVGIG (reference sequence). CDR3 length: 15 amino acids. The CDR3 sequence: CAWSRDPLANYGYTF. In DNA, the CDR3 is TGTGCCTGGAGTCGGGATCCTCTAGCTAACTATGGCTACACCTTC.

V gene TRBV11-2 combines with J gene TRBJ1-1; no firm D call. The germline V gene has CDR1 SGHAT and CDR2 FQNNGV. The CDR3 totals 14 residues. V gave up 1 base and J gave up 8 bases, with 14 bases separating them. This chain's CDR3 is CASSLVSLEIEAFF. The CDR3 region has the DNA TGTGCCAGCAGCTTAGTTTCCTTAGAAATAGAAGCTTTCTTT.

The rearrangement links TRBV5-1 to TRBJ1-1; 9 positions match TRBD1. Germline CDR1 reads SGHRS; CDR2 reads YFSETQ. Trimming at V came to 4 bases and at J to 3 bases, leaving 4 bases not matched to a gene. The CDR3 spans 14 residues. CDR3 DNA: TGCGCCAGCAGCCCGGACAGGGGAGACACTGAAGCTTTCTTT. Translation: CASSPDRGDTEAFF.

The J gene is TRBJ2-3, the V gene TRBV7-9, with 15 positions matching TRBD2. The CDR3 is 18 residues long. V dropped 4 bases and J dropped 2; count of bases not matched to a gene: 7. From germline, CDR1 is SEHNR and CDR2 FQNEAQ (reference sequence). The chain's CDR3 is CASSSRRTSGGDTDTQYF. CDR3 sequence (DNA): TGTGCCAGCAGCTCCAGACGGACTAGCGGGGGGGACACAGATACGCAGTATTTT.

The CDR3 nucleotides read TGTGCCAGCAGCGTAGGTGGGGCTAGCGGGGAGGAGACCCAGTACTTC. This sequence encodes CASSVGGASGEETQYF. The chain recombines TRBV9 with TRBJ2-5; 9 bases fit TRBD2. Germline V gene lookup returns CDR1 SGDLS and CDR2 YYNGEE. The CDR3 has 16 residues. V lost 0 bases to trimming and J lost 5 bases; unmatched junction nucleotides: 8.

This chain links TRBV5-1 with TRBJ1-2, with D tentatively TRBD1 (5 bases). The germline V gene encodes CDR1 SGHRS and CDR2 YFSETQ. This CDR3 has 16 residues. Trimming took 0 bases from V and 2 from J, leaving 14 bases between them. The CDR3 nucleotides read TGCGCCAGCAGCTTGGTGCCTTCGGGGGGGAACTATGGCTACACCTTC. It encodes CASSLVPSGGNYGYTF.

The V and J genes are TRBV14 and TRBJ1-2; D is unresolved. Germline CDR1 SGHDN, CDR2 FVKESK. CDR3 length: 13 amino acids. Trimming removed 1 base from V and 8 bases from J, with 11 bases in between. For the CDR3, the DNA is TGTGCCAGCAGCCAAGCCACGAGTTACGGCTACACCTTC. This codes for CASSQATSYGYTF.

This clone has a single count. J is TRBJ2-3 and V is TRBV9, with 10 bases lining up with TRBD1. Germline values: CDR1 SGDLS, CDR2 YYNGEE. The CDR3 spans 14 residues. The V gene end was trimmed by 4 bases and the J gene end by 4 bases; junction bases not matched to a gene: 3. This CDR3 reads CASSFGQGADTQYF. In nucleotides, the CDR3 is TGTGCCAGCAGCTTCGGACAGGGGGCAGATACGCAGTATTTT.

The rearrangement joins TRBV6-2 or TRBV6-3 to TRBJ1-2; 7 bases match TRBD1. From germline, CDR1 is MNHEY and CDR2 SVGEGT. This CDR3 is built from 16 residues. The V gene end was trimmed by 6 bases and the J gene end by 0 bases; junction bases not matched to a gene: 10. The CDR3 sequence is CASSDPQGYANYGYTF. CDR3 bases: TGTGCCAGCAGCGACCCACAGGGGTATGCTAACTATGGCTACACCTTC.

The chain recombines TRBV5-1 with TRBJ2-7; 8 nucleotides align to TRBD1. The germline V gene encodes CDR1 SGHRS and CDR2 YFSETQ. The V gene end was trimmed by 3 bases and the J gene end by 1 base; junction bases not matched to a gene: 15. This CDR3 has 18 amino acids. The CDR3 spells CASSWRTLSGTGSYEQYF. The DNA of the CDR3 is TGCGCCAGCAGCTGGCGAACGCTCTCCGGGACAGGTTCCTACGAGCAGTACTTC.

V gene TRBV28 combines with J gene TRBJ1-4; 10 positions match TRBD1. This CDR3 contains 14 residues. Trimming took 7 bases from V and 4 from J; bases not matched to a gene: 3. Germline-derived CDR1 and CDR2 are MDHEN and SYDVKM. CDR3 sequence: CASTGTGVNEKLFF. The CDR3 nucleotides are TGTGCCAGCACTGGGACAGGGGTTAATGAAAAACTGTTTTTT.

The chain has TRBV18 and TRBJ1-3, with 9 nucleotides matching TRBD1. V lost 2 bases to trimming and J lost 3 bases; unmatched junction nucleotides: 5. Germline V gene data show CDR1 as KGHSH and CDR2 as LQKENI. The CDR3 totals 16 residues. CDR3 in DNA: TGTGCCAGCTCACCATCTCGGACAGGGGATGGAAACACCATATATTTT. Translation: CASSPSRTGDGNTIYF. The variable domain in full, with the rest retrieved from reference TRBV18 and TRBJ1-3, is NAGVMQNPRHLVRRRGQEARLRCSPMKGHSHVYWYRQLPEEGLKFMVYLQKENIIDESGMPKERFSAEFPKEGPSILRIQQVVRGDSAAYFCASSPSRTGDGNTIYFGEGSWLTVV.

J is TRBJ2-7 and V is TRBV3-1 (or the pseudogene TRBV3-2), with 8 bases matching TRBD1. Germline V gene sequence: CDR1 LGHDT, CDR2 YNNKEL (reference sequence). There are 15 residues in the CDR3. The J segment lost 1 base and the V segment lost 6 bases, leaving 8 bases of the junction unmatched. CDR3 sequence reads: CASRDGTGFSYEQYF. The DNA of the CDR3 is TGTGCCAGCAGAGACGGGACAGGATTTTCCTACGAGCAGTACTTC.

The chain combines TRBV21-1 with TRBJ1-2; the table's D gene call, TRBD1, was not cross checked with the DNA. TRBV21-1 is described as a pseudogene. The CDR3 is 16 residues long. The CDR3 loop is CASSLDRGKSNYGYTF. The DNA for the CDR3 is TGTGCCAGCAGTTTAGACAGGGGGAAAAGTAACTATGGCTACACCTTC.

In nucleotides, the CDR3 is TGCGCCAGCAGCGCCGCTGTCGGGGGGACTGAAGCTTTCTTT. It codes for CASSAAVGGTEAFF. The chain employs TRBV5-1 and TRBJ1-1; D may be TRBD1 (5 bases). The ends were cut back, 4 bases at V and 5 bases at J, with 15 bases in the middle. This CDR3 contains 14 residues. CDR1 is SGHRS and CDR2 is YFSETQ in the germline V gene. Combining the CDR3 with reference TRBV5-1 and TRBJ1-1 gives the whole variable domain KAGVTQTPRYLIKTRGQQVTLSCSPISGHRSVSWYQQTPGQGLQFLFEYFSETQRNKGNFPGRFSGRQFSNSRSEMNVSTLELGDSALYLCASSAAVGGTEAFFGQGTRLTVV.

CDR3 DNA sequence: TGTGCCAGCAGCTTATTACTAGCGGGGGCTCGTGACACCGGGGAGCTGTTTTTT. This codes for CASSLLLAGARDTGELFF. This chain uses TRBV11-2 with TRBJ2-2, with 11 positions matching TRBD2. Germline trimming cut 2 bases from V and 3 bases from J; bases unmatched to any gene: 8. The CDR3 has 18 residues. Germline lookup yields CDR1 SGHAT and CDR2 FQNNGV.

The gene calls are TRBV6-1 and TRBJ1-3; D is unresolved. The germline V gene has CDR1 MNHNS and CDR2 SASEGT. Trimming pared 3 bases from V and 4 bases from J, leaving 4 bases between. There are 12 residues in the CDR3. In nucleotides, the CDR3 is TGTGCCAGCAGTGATAGGGGAAACACCATATATTTT. Encoded protein: CASSDRGNTIYF.

This chain links TRBV27 with TRBJ1-1; D is ambiguous. CDR3 length: 14 residues. CDR1 and CDR2 from the germline V gene are MNHEY and SMNVEV (reference sequence). V was clipped by 1 base and J by 0 bases, with 6 bases between them. This CDR3 is CASSLFSLNTEAFF. In nucleotides, the CDR3 is TGTGCCAGCAGTTTATTCTCACTGAACACTGAAGCTTTCTTT.

As to this clone: No conserved phenylalanine or tryptophan is present at the end of the CDR3, so a read error is the likely explanation. Because the CDR3's place on the DNA is in doubt, the DNA is left out and the CDR3 is given as listed by TCRdb. This CDR3 reads CASSADRV. The V call is TRBV7-8, the J call TRBJ1-5; TRBD1, the table's D call, lacks a check against the DNA. The CDR3 totals 8 residues, both ends included. Germline CDR1 SGHVS, CDR2 FQNEAQ.

Only one count was recorded for this clone. This rearrangement joins TRBV30 to TRBJ1-6; 9 nucleotides agree with TRBD1. CDR1 and CDR2 from the germline V gene are GTSNPN and SVGIG (reference sequence). Trimming removed 0 bases from V and 6 bases from J; junction bases left unmatched: 3. The CDR3 consists of 15 residues. CDR3 sequence: CAWSVSGQGNSPLHF. In nucleotides, the CDR3 is TGTGCCTGGAGTGTCTCGGGACAGGGTAATTCACCCCTCCACTTT.

The J gene is TRBJ1-4, the V gene TRBV5-1; D possibly corresponds to TRBD1 (6 bases). Per the germline V gene, CDR1 is SGHRS and CDR2 is YFSETQ. V dropped 2 bases and J dropped 7 bases, with 12 bases sitting between them. The CDR3 totals 14 residues. CDR3 in DNA: TGCGCCAGCAGCTTAGGGGGAATGTCTGAAAAACTGTTTTTT. Translated, it gives CASSLGGMSEKLFF.